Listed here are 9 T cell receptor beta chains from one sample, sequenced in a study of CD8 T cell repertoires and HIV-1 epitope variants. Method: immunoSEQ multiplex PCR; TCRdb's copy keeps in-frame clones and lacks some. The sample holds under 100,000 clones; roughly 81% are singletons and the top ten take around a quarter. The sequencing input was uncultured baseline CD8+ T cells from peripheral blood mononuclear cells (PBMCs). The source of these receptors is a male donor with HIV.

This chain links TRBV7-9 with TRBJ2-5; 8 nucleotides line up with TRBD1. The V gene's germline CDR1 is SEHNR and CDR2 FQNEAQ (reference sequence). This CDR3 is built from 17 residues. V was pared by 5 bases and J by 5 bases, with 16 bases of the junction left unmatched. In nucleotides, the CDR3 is TGTGCCAGCAGCCCCACGGTGGCAGGGGGCTGGGAGGAGACCCAGTACTTC. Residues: CASSPTVAGGWEETQYF.

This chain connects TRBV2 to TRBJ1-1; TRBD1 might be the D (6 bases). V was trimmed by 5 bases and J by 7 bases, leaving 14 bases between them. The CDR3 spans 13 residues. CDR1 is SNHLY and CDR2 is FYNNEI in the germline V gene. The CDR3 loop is CASSPRRDIEAFF. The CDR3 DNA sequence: TGTGCCAGCAGTCCCCGCAGGGACATTGAAGCTTTCTTT.

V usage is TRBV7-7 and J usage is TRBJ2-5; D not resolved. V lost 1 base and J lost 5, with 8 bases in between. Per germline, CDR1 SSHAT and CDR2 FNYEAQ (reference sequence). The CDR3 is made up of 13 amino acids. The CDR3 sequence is CASSLDGPETQYF. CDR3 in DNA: TGTGCCAGCAGCTTAGACGGGCCTGAGACCCAGTACTTC.

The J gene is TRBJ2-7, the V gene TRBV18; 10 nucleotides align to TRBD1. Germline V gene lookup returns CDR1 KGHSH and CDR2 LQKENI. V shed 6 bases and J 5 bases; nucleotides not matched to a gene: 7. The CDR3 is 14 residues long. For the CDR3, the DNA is TGTGCCAGCTCTCCGGGACAGGGGTTAGACGAGCAGTACTTC. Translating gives CASSPGQGLDEQYF.

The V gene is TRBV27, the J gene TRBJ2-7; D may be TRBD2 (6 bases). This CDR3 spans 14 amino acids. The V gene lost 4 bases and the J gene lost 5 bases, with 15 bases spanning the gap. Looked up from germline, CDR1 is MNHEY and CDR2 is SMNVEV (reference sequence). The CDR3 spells CASSSTVRDDEQYF. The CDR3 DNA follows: TGTGCCAGCAGTTCGACGGTGCGGGACGACGAGCAGTACTTC.

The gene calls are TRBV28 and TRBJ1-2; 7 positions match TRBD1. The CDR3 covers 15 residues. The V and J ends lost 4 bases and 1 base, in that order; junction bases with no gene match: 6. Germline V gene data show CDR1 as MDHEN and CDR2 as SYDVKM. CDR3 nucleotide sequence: TGTGCCAGCAGTTCAATGGACAGGATTAACTATGGCTACACCTTC. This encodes CASSSMDRINYGYTF.

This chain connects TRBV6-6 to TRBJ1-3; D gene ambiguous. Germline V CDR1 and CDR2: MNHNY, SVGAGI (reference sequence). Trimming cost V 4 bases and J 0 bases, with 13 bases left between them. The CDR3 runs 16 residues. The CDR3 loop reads CASSSPPVTSGNTIYF. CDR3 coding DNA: TGTGCCAGCAGTTCCCCCCCAGTAACCTCTGGAAACACCATATATTTT.

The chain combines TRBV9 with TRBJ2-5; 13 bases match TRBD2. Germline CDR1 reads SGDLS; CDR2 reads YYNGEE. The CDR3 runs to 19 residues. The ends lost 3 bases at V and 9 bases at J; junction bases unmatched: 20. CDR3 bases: TGTGCCAGCAGCGCGCTCCCCACCGGACTAGCGGGAGCCCGGGACGCCCAGTACTTC. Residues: CASSALPTGLAGARDAQYF.

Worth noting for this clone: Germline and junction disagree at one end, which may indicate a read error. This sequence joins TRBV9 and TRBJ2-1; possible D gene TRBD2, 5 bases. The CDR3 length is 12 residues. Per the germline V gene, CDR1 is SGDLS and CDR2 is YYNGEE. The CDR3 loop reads CAGGSSYSEQFF. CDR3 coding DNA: TGTGCCGGTGGGAGCTCCTACAGTGAGCAGTTCTTC. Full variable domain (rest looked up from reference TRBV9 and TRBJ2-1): DSGVTQTPKHLITATGQRVTLRCSPRSGDLSVYWYQQSLDQGLQFLIQYYNGEERAKGNILERFSAQQFPDLHSELNLSSLELGDSALYFCAGGSSYSEQFFGPGTRLTVL.